The 26 T cell receptor beta chains below all came from one sample that was sequenced in a study of long-term antiretroviral therapy in people with HIV. Assay version v3.0 of immunoSEQ was used, and it was run at survey level. TCRdb's copy holds only in-frame clones and misses some; the assay was immunoSEQ multiplex PCR. The sample lists about 20,000 clones, more than 70% occurring once. The input for sequencing was unsorted PBMCs, taken less than 2.5 years after starting antiretroviral therapy. Receptor source: a man aged 35 to 55 with HIV.

The chain recombines TRBV13 with TRBJ1-1; the match to TRBD1 covers 7 bases. CDR1 and CDR2 from the germline V gene are PRHDT and FYEKMQ (reference sequence). The V gene end was trimmed by 3 bases and the J gene end by 1 base; junction bases not matched to a gene: 5. The CDR3 contains 15 residues. The CDR3 reads CASSLTRQGNTEAFF. CDR3 nucleotide sequence: TGTGCCAGCAGCTTGACTAGACAGGGGAACACTGAAGCTTTCTTT.

The chain has TRBV18 and TRBJ2-5; D is undetermined. This CDR3 is built from 13 residues. V shed 3 bases and J shed 4 bases, with 9 bases lying between them. Per the germline V gene, CDR1 is KGHSH and CDR2 is LQKENI. The CDR3 is CASSPLVPETQYF. CDR3 DNA sequence: TGTGCCAGCTCACCTCTGGTCCCAGAGACCCAGTACTTC.

Concerning this clone itself: One end of the junction does not line up with germline, which may come from a read error. This chain connects TRBV20-1 to TRBJ1-4; the D gene is possibly TRBD1 (6 bases). The CDR3 contains 11 residues. Per the germline V gene, CDR1 is DFQATT and CDR2 is SNEGSKA (reference sequence). CDR3 nucleotides: TGCAGTGCTACCCGTGACAGGAGGGGATTATTT. This sequence encodes CSATRDRRGLF.

J is TRBJ2-3 and V is TRBV7-2, with D unclear. Trimming pared 1 base from V and 0 bases from J, leaving 8 bases between. Germline CDR1 SGHTA, CDR2 FQGNSA. The CDR3 is 15 amino acids. The CDR3 is CASSLVALSTDTQYF. Here the CDR3 DNA reads TGTGCCAGCAGCTTAGTTGCACTGAGCACAGATACGCAGTATTTT.

The rearrangement uses TRBV10-3 and TRBJ1-5; 8 nucleotides line up with TRBD1. Trimming removed 1 base from V and 6 bases from J; junction bases left unmatched: 5. In germline, CDR1 is ENHRY, CDR2 SYGVKD. The CDR3 length is 15 residues. This CDR3 is CAISEFDRGTQPQHF. The DNA of the CDR3 is TGTGCCATCAGTGAGTTCGACAGGGGTACTCAGCCCCAGCATTTT.

The chain is built from TRBV11-2 and TRBJ2-2; D gene uncertain. The CDR3 spans 15 residues. Germline assignment: CDR1 SGHAT and CDR2 FQNNGV. Trimming removed 5 bases at V and 0 bases at J, with 10 bases between. The CDR3 loop is CASSPVVANTGELFF. The CDR3 coding sequence is TGTGCCAGCAGCCCGGTTGTTGCGAACACCGGGGAGCTGTTTTTT.

J is TRBJ2-1 and V is TRBV7-9; D perhaps matches TRBD2 (6 bases). CDR1 is SEHNR, CDR2 FQNEAQ, per germline (reference sequence). The CDR3 spans 19 residues. V lost 1 base and J 4 bases, leaving 23 bases between the germline ends. CDR3 amino acids: CASSLVDVWAGNFYNEQFF. The DNA of the CDR3 is TGTGCCAGCAGCTTAGTTGACGTCTGGGCGGGGAACTTTTACAATGAGCAGTTCTTC.

This chain joins TRBV7-9 and TRBJ2-7, with D possibly being TRBD2 (6 bases). This CDR3 is 11 amino acids long. Germline-derived CDR1 and CDR2 are SEHNR and FQNEAQ (reference sequence). Trimming left V 8 bases short and J 11 bases short, with 16 bases between. The DNA of the CDR3 is TGTGCCAGCGGATCCGGAGGGTGGGAGTACTTC. Protein product: CASGSGGWEYF.

This chain connects TRBV7-2 to TRBJ2-5; tentative D call: TRBD2 (6 bases). CDR1 SGHTA and CDR2 FQGNSA come from the germline V gene. The CDR3 length is 15 residues. Between the trimmed V and J ends, which lost 1 base and 1 base, there was a span of 10 bases. The CDR3 DNA follows: TGTGCCAGCAGCTTAGTTAGCGGCACCCAAGAGACCCAGTACTTC. Its protein product is CASSLVSGTQETQYF.

This chain uses TRBV5-5 with TRBJ1-1; weak D call: TRBD1 (6 bases). Germline V lookup: CDR1 SGHKS, CDR2 YYEKEE (reference sequence). V lost 3 bases and J 4 bases, leaving 16 bases between the germline ends. CDR3 length equals 15 residues. In DNA, the CDR3 is TGTGCCAGCAGCTCCGTACAGGGTATTAGCACTGAAGCTTTCTTT. It is translated as CASSSVQGISTEAFF.

This clone was observed a few times. V gene TRBV5-1 combines with J gene TRBJ1-4; D is uncertain. Trimming took 4 bases from V and 5 from J, leaving 12 bases between them. CDR3 length equals 14 residues. The germline gives CDR1 SGHRS, CDR2 YFSETQ. The CDR3 DNA reads TGCGCCAGCAGCCTCGGCCTTGGGAATGAAAAACTGTTTTTT. Encoded protein: CASSLGLGNEKLFF.

This rearrangement joins TRBV5-6 to TRBJ1-2; D is uncertain. CDR1 is SGHDT and CDR2 is YYEEEE in the germline V gene. Deletions cut 0 bases from V and 8 bases from J, with 14 bases between. CDR3 size: 14 residues. The CDR3 DNA reads TGTGCCAGCAGCTTGGGGGCCCTGACTGGGGGCTACACCTTC. Residues: CASSLGALTGGYTF.

This clone has only one observation. The chain combines TRBV9 with TRBJ2-3; possible D gene TRBD1, 5 bases. The CDR3 spans 16 residues. CDR1 SGDLS and CDR2 YYNGEE come from the germline V gene. Trimming took off 0 bases at V and 5 bases at J, with 16 bases between the two ends. The CDR3 bases are TGTGCCAGCAGCGTAGATTACAGGTCAACTGGAGATACGCAGTATTTT. Translating gives CASSVDYRSTGDTQYF.

As DNA, the CDR3 is TGTGCCAGCAGGCCAGGGGGGGTCGACTATGGCTACACCTTC. Protein product: CASRPGGVDYGYTF. V is TRBV7-2 and J is TRBJ1-2; 7 nucleotides align to TRBD1. CDR3 length: 14 amino acids. CDR1 is SGHTA and CDR2 is FQGNSA in the germline V gene. After removal of 6 bases from V and 3 bases from J, the junction contained 7 bases not matched to a gene.

The V gene is TRBV7-9, the J gene TRBJ1-5, with TRBD1 as a possible D gene (6 bases). Trimming shortened V by 8 bases and J by 2 bases, and 16 bases separated the two germline ends. This CDR3 contains 15 residues. In germline, CDR1 is SEHNR, CDR2 FQNEAQ (reference sequence). The CDR3 loop is CASSGGGGGNQPQHF. The CDR3 DNA is TGTGCCAGCTCCGGTGGGGGGGGCGGCAATCAGCCCCAGCATTTT.

The chain combines TRBV5-6 with TRBJ1-2; D may be TRBD1 (6 bases). This CDR3 is 13 amino acids long. Trimming shortened V by 0 bases and J by 7 bases, and 10 bases separated the two germline ends. CDR1 and CDR2 (germline): SGHDT, YYEEEE. CDR3 nucleotide sequence: TGTGCCAGCAGCTTGGTGGACAGAGTTGGCTACACCTTC. Encoded protein: CASSLVDRVGYTF.

The chain uses TRBV28 and TRBJ1-1; D is uncertain. V gave up 5 bases and J gave up 0 bases, with 10 bases separating them. There are 14 residues in the CDR3. The germline gives CDR1 MDHEN, CDR2 SYDVKM. The chain's CDR3 is CASSLIGMNTEAFF. The CDR3 DNA reads TGTGCCAGCAGTCTAATAGGGATGAACACTGAAGCTTTCTTT.

The CDR3 DNA follows: TGTGCCAGCAGTTCTGCAGGGGGGGCCAACGTCCTGACTTTC. Protein sequence: CASSSAGGANVLTF. J is TRBJ2-6 and V is TRBV6-5; TRBD1 is a possible D gene (5 bases). This CDR3 comprises 14 residues. CDR1 is MNHEY and CDR2 is SVGAGI in the germline V gene. V was clipped by 4 bases and J by 4 bases, with 8 bases between them.

This sequence joins TRBV5-4 and TRBJ2-7; 9 nucleotides align to TRBD2. This CDR3 is built from 14 residues. V shed 4 bases and J 4 bases; nucleotides not matched to a gene: 6. CDR1 and CDR2 from the germline V gene are SGHNT and YYREEE (reference sequence). The CDR3 reads CASSPGLAGYEQYF. CDR3 DNA sequence: TGTGCCAGCAGCCCGGGACTAGCAGGTTACGAGCAGTACTTC.

The chain links TRBV5-1 to TRBJ2-2; 8 bases align to TRBD1. This CDR3 has 15 residues. Unmatched junction bases numbered 4, after V lost 4 bases and J lost 2 bases. The germline gives CDR1 SGHRS, CDR2 YFSETQ. The CDR3 nucleotides read TGCGCCAGCAGCATCGGACAGGGCAACACCGGGGAGCTGTTTTTT. This codes for CASSIGQGNTGELFF.

The chain recombines TRBV7-9 with TRBJ2-2; D call uncertain. V gave up 5 bases and J gave up 1 base, with 8 bases separating them. Germline loops: CDR1 SEHNR, CDR2 FQNEAQ (reference sequence). The CDR3 is 14 amino acids. The CDR3 spells CASSQWENTGELFF. The CDR3 DNA follows: TGTGCCAGCAGCCAATGGGAGAACACCGGGGAGCTGTTTTTT.

This clone was detected only a few times. The chain links TRBV5-4 to TRBJ2-7; TRBD2 matches at 10 bases. V shed 7 bases and J 6 bases; nucleotides not matched to a gene: 13. Germline assignment: CDR1 SGHNT and CDR2 YYREEE (reference sequence). This CDR3 is built from 15 residues. CDR3 sequence reads: CASREELAGVGEQYF. In DNA, the CDR3 is TGTGCCAGCCGCGAAGAGCTAGCGGGAGTTGGCGAGCAGTACTTC. Combining the CDR3 with reference TRBV5-4 and TRBJ2-7 gives the whole variable domain ETGVTQSPTHLIKTRGQQVTLRCSSQSGHNTVSWYQQALGQGPQFIFQYYREEENGRGNFPPRFSGLQFPNYSSELNVNALELDDSALYLCASREELAGVGEQYFGPGTRLTVT.

V usage is TRBV29-1 and J usage is TRBJ2-2, with 15 bases matching TRBD2. From germline, CDR1 is SQVTM and CDR2 ANQGSEA. V shed 4 bases and J 0 bases; nucleotides not matched to a gene: 3. The CDR3 totals 17 residues. For the CDR3, the DNA is TGCAGCGTTGCGGGACTAGCGGGAGGACCGAACACCGGGGAGCTGTTTTTT. Translation: CSVAGLAGGPNTGELFF.

The chain combines TRBV2 with TRBJ2-3; 8 nucleotides match TRBD2. The ends lost 2 bases at V and 0 bases at J; junction bases unmatched: 7. The CDR3 contains 17 residues. From germline, CDR1 is SNHLY and CDR2 FYNNEI. The CDR3 spells CASSETGGPSSTDTQYF. DNA of the CDR3: TGTGCCAGCAGTGAAACGGGAGGGCCGTCGAGCACAGATACGCAGTATTTT. Full variable domain (rest looked up from reference TRBV2 and TRBJ2-3): EPEVTQTPSHQVTQMGQEVILRCVPISNHLYFYWYRQILGQKVEFLVSFYNNEISEKSEIFDDQFSVERPDGSNFTLKIRSTKLEDSAMYFCASSETGGPSSTDTQYFGPGTRLTVL.

This sequence joins TRBV7-3 and TRBJ2-1, with 10 bases matching TRBD2. V was clipped by 6 bases and J by 4 bases; unmatched bases: 6. This CDR3 is built from 15 residues. Germline values: CDR1 SGHTA, CDR2 FQGTGA. The CDR3 DNA is TGTGCCAGCAGTGCGCTAGCGGGGGAGTACAATGAGCAGTTCTTC. Its protein is CASSALAGEYNEQFF.

CDR3 DNA: TGTGCCAGCAGCCGGGGGACGGGGGAGGCAAGTGGCTACACCTTC. It encodes CASSRGTGEASGYTF. J is TRBJ1-2 and V is TRBV11-2; D may be TRBD1 (5 bases). Germline V gives CDR1 SGHAT, CDR2 FQNNGV. Trimming took 5 bases from V and 7 from J, leaving 20 bases between them. This CDR3 has 15 residues.